This TCR beta chain was retrieved from a study of cytomegalovirus exposure and HLA in healthy donors. Donors likely had unrecorded immune exposures despite being nominally healthy when sampled. Primers included in the PCR were 60 Vbeta and 13 Jbeta primers. The method was immunoSEQ multiplex PCR; TCRdb's version includes in-frame clones alone and lacks a portion of them. The data show roughly 130,000 clones, with more than 80% seen just once and roughly 2.4% held by the top ten. V dropped 4 bases and J dropped 0 bases, with 10 bases sitting between them. The CDR3 runs 14 residues. Germline lookup yields CDR1 MGHDK and CDR2 SYGVNS.

This clonotype was obtained from a man aged 25 to 40 in good health and CMV-seronegative. The material sequenced was PBMCs. The V gene is TRBV25-1, the J gene TRBJ2-7, with a tentative D call TRBD2 (6 bases). CDR3 DNA: TGTGCCAGCAGTGCTCAGGGACTCTCCTACGAGCAGTACTTC. This codes for CASSAQGLSYEQYF.